One sample yielded the 32 T cell receptor beta chains listed below, sequenced in a study of blood T cell repertoires in COVID-19. The protocol was immunoSEQ multiplex PCR, while the TCRdb copy is restricted to in-frame clones and leaves out a portion. The sample holds roughly 190,000 clones, approximately 79% seen once. Source material: peripheral blood. The receptors stem from a man aged 25-40 years with active or convalescent COVID-19.

The J gene is TRBJ1-1, the V gene TRBV13; a weak D match, TRBD1 (5 bases). Germline V lookup: CDR1 PRHDT, CDR2 FYEKMQ (reference sequence). The CDR3 has 14 amino acids. V was trimmed by 2 bases and J by 0 bases, leaving 7 bases between them. CDR3 nucleotides: TGTGCCAGCAGCTTACCGACAGTGAACACTGAAGCTTTCTTT. It codes for CASSLPTVNTEAFF.

The CDR3 bases are TGTGCCAGCGGACAGGGAAATGAAAAACTGTTTTTT. This gives the protein CASGQGNEKLFF. This chain joins TRBV6-5 and TRBJ1-4, with 8 bases that match TRBD1. In germline, CDR1 is MNHEY, CDR2 SVGAGI. The CDR3 loop spans 12 amino acids. With V trimmed by 8 bases and J by 5 bases, 1 base remained unmatched.

The DNA of the CDR3 is TGCGCCAGCAGAAGGCAGGGGGGTGAAAAACTGTTTTTT. As protein: CASRRQGGEKLFF. The chain uses TRBV4-3 and TRBJ1-4; 7 bases fit TRBD1. The CDR3 runs to 13 residues. The germline V gene encodes CDR1 LGHNA and CDR2 YSLEER. With V trimmed by 6 bases and J by 7 bases, 5 bases remained unmatched.

The chain couples TRBV6-5 to TRBJ2-7; 9 nucleotides agree with TRBD1. The V and J ends lost 6 bases and 1 base, in that order; junction bases with no gene match: 7. Germline CDR1 MNHEY, CDR2 SVGAGI. CDR3 length: 15 residues. CDR3 loop: CASRWDRAGSYEQYF. CDR3 bases: TGTGCCAGCAGGTGGGACAGGGCCGGATCCTACGAGCAGTACTTC.

This clone was observed a handful of times. This chain uses TRBV6-1 with TRBJ2-3; 9 bases line up with TRBD1. V lost 4 bases and J lost 0; bases outside the gene matches: 5. The CDR3 has 16 residues. CDR1 and CDR2 from the germline V gene are MNHNS and SASEGT. CDR3 in DNA: TGTGCCAGCAGTGGCCTGACAGGGGGTAGCACAGATACGCAGTATTTT. Translated, it gives CASSGLTGGSTDTQYF.

V and J are TRBV5-5 and TRBJ1-4; no clear D. Germline-derived CDR1 and CDR2 are SGHKS and YYEKEE (reference sequence). V lost 2 bases to trimming and J lost 5 bases, with 16 bases between them. The CDR3 is 16 residues long. CDR3 DNA: TGTGCCAGCAGCTTCGCGAGGTTCGAGAGGAATGAAAAACTGTTTTTT. Protein: CASSFARFERNEKLFF.

This clone was counted a few times. The V and J genes are TRBV6-4 and TRBJ2-1, with TRBD2 matching 7 bases. CDR3 size: 14 residues. Germline CDR1 reads MRHNA; CDR2 reads SNTAGT. The J segment lost 7 bases and the V segment lost 0 bases, leaving 3 bases of the junction unmatched. The CDR3 here is CASSDSQGGNEQFF. The CDR3 bases are TGTGCCAGCAGTGACTCGCAGGGAGGGAATGAGCAGTTCTTC.

This sequence joins TRBV20-1 and TRBJ2-7, with 8 bases identical to TRBD1. This CDR3 region has 11 residues. J gave up 7 bases and V 5 bases, and 4 bases lay outside the gene matches. Germline CDR1 DFQATT, CDR2 SNEGSKA (reference sequence). The CDR3 bases are TGCAGTGCTTACAGGGGGTTGGAGCAGTACGTC. It translates to CSAYRGLEQYV.

The V call is TRBV5-1, the J call TRBJ2-4; possible D gene TRBD2, 5 bases. This CDR3 comprises 15 residues. CDR1 SGHRS and CDR2 YFSETQ come from the germline V gene. V lost 3 bases, J lost 8 bases, and 18 bases lay in between. The CDR3 region is CASSSDGNPRDIQYF. The CDR3 DNA follows: TGCGCCAGCAGCTCAGACGGGAACCCGCGGGACATTCAGTACTTC.

The genes are TRBV19 and TRBJ2-1, with D tentatively TRBD1 (5 bases). V lost 6 bases and J lost 5, with 14 bases in between. This CDR3 spans 14 amino acids. Germline assignment: CDR1 LNHDA and CDR2 SQIVND (reference sequence). The CDR3 loop is CASRNLQVNNEQFF. CDR3 in DNA: TGTGCCAGTAGAAACCTACAGGTAAACAATGAGCAGTTCTTC.

The rearrangement joins TRBV19 to TRBJ1-1, with 8 bases matching TRBD1. CDR1 LNHDA and CDR2 SQIVND come from the germline V gene (reference sequence). The CDR3 loop spans 15 amino acids. V lost 5 bases to trimming and J lost 0 bases; unmatched junction nucleotides: 5. CDR3 sequence reads: CASSPQGGMNTEAFF. Written as DNA, the CDR3 is TGTGCCAGTAGTCCACAGGGGGGAATGAACACTGAAGCTTTCTTT.

V and J are TRBV6-5 and TRBJ2-2; TRBD1 agrees at 9 bases. The CDR3 runs to 15 residues. V was clipped by 8 bases and J by 6 bases; unmatched bases: 10. CDR1 MNHEY and CDR2 SVGAGI come from the germline V gene. This chain's CDR3 is CASCPGTGIAGELFF. In DNA form, the CDR3 reads TGTGCCAGCTGCCCCGGGACAGGGATAGCCGGGGAGCTGTTTTTT.

The CDR3 region has the DNA TGTGCCAGCAGTTATCAAGCGGGAGGGGCGGGGGAGCAGTACTTC. Amino acids: CASSYQAGGAGEQYF. The chain employs TRBV27 and TRBJ2-7, with TRBD2 matching over 10 bases. CDR3 length: 15 residues. CDR1 is MNHEY, CDR2 SMNVEV, per germline (reference sequence). V lost 4 bases, J lost 7 bases, and 10 bases stayed unmatched.

V usage is TRBV12-1 and J usage is TRBJ1-4; the D call of TRBD1 is as the table states it, not checked on the DNA. TRBV12-1 has pseudogene status. The CDR3 covers 17 residues. The CDR3 loop reads CASSSPGQGRNGEKLFF. The CDR3 coding sequence is TGTGCCAGCAGCTCCCCGGGACAGGGGCGGAATGGTGAAAAACTGTTTTTT.

This chain connects TRBV7-9 to TRBJ1-2; 7 nucleotides line up with TRBD1. V dropped 5 bases and J dropped 5; count of bases not matched to a gene: 14. The germline CDR1 and CDR2 sequences are SEHNR and FQNEAQ (reference sequence). This CDR3 is built from 16 residues. CDR3: CASSTVTGTLGYGYTF. As DNA, the CDR3 is TGTGCCAGCAGCACAGTGACAGGGACTCTGGGGTATGGCTACACCTTC.

V usage is TRBV7-6 and J usage is TRBJ2-3, with D possibly matching TRBD2 (5 bases). This CDR3 region has 15 residues. CDR1 SGHVS and CDR2 FNYEAQ come from the germline V gene. V lost 2 bases and J lost 4, with 13 bases in between. In DNA, the CDR3 is TGTGCCAGCAGCTTATCGTTAGCGTATGCAGATACGCAGTATTTT. This sequence encodes CASSLSLAYADTQYF.

This chain connects TRBV7-9 to TRBJ1-1, with a tentative D call TRBD1 (6 bases). Germline CDR1 reads SEHNR; CDR2 reads FQNEAQ (reference sequence). This CDR3 contains 12 residues. Trimming pared 9 bases from V and 1 base from J, leaving 9 bases between. CDR3 DNA sequence: TGTGCCAGTCACAGGGAGAACACTGAAGCTTTCTTT. Amino acid sequence: CASHRENTEAFF. The full variable domain, in which reference TRBV7-9 and TRBJ1-1 provide the parts outside the CDR3, is DTGVSQNPRHKITKRGQNVTFRCDPISEHNRLYWYRQTLGQGPEFLTYFQNEAQLEKSRLLSDRFSAERPKGSFSTLEIQRTEQGDSAMYLCASHRENTEAFFGQGTRLTVV.

The J gene is TRBJ1-1, the V gene TRBV5-1; D perhaps matches TRBD1 (5 bases). CDR1 is SGHRS, CDR2 YFSETQ, per germline. Trimming stripped 0 bases from V and 2 bases from J, with 14 bases between. The CDR3 spans 16 residues. CDR3 sequence: CASSLGQGLYNTEAFF. CDR3 bases: TGCGCCAGCAGCTTGGGGCAGGGCCTTTATAACACTGAAGCTTTCTTT.

The chain joins TRBV5-6 to TRBJ1-4; a possible D gene is TRBD1 (6 bases). V was cut by 4 bases and J by 0 bases, with 7 bases left in between. CDR3 size: 14 residues. Germline V lookup: CDR1 SGHDT, CDR2 YYEEEE. In DNA form, the CDR3 reads TGTGCCAGCAGCCGGACAGCAACTAATGAAAAACTGTTTTTT. Protein product: CASSRTATNEKLFF.

The V gene is TRBV11-2, the J gene TRBJ2-3; D is uncertain. V was pared by 5 bases and J by 5 bases, with 11 bases between. Per the germline V gene, CDR1 is SGHAT and CDR2 is FQNNGV. The CDR3 extends over 13 amino acids. CDR3 sequence reads: CASSAHKKDTQYF. As DNA, the CDR3 is TGTGCCAGCAGCGCACACAAGAAAGATACGCAGTATTTT.

The V gene is TRBV28, the J gene TRBJ2-7; D is uncertain. CDR1 and CDR2 (germline): MDHEN, SYDVKM. The CDR3 runs to 15 residues. Trimming shortened V by 6 bases and J by 0 bases, and 15 bases separated the two germline ends. CDR3 residues: CASSSLEESSYEQYF. The CDR3 DNA reads as TGTGCCAGCAGCTCCCTCGAGGAAAGCTCCTACGAGCAGTACTTC.

The chain employs TRBV28 and TRBJ1-4, with 11 bases lining up with TRBD1. J lost 0 bases, V lost 9 bases, and 9 bases had no gene match. The CDR3 has 17 residues. Germline lookup yields CDR1 MDHEN and CDR2 SYDVKM. CDR3: CASSRDRGFPTNEKLFF. The CDR3 nucleotides are TGTGCCAGTAGTCGGGACAGGGGGTTCCCAACTAATGAAAAACTGTTTTTT.

This sequence joins TRBV4-1 and TRBJ2-2; 7 bases are shared with TRBD1. Unmatched junction bases numbered 11, after V lost 1 base and J lost 3 bases. This CDR3 is 18 amino acids long. CDR1 MGHRA and CDR2 YSYEKL come from the germline V gene. Here the CDR3 DNA reads TGCGCCAGCAGCCAAGTAGGAGAAAGGGGGCAGGACACCGGGGAGCTGTTTTTT. Translated: CASSQVGERGQDTGELFF.

The chain uses TRBV28 and TRBJ2-1; TRBD2 might be the D (6 bases). The CDR3 is 17 residues long. V lost 5 bases, J lost 0 bases, and 17 bases lay in between. CDR1 and CDR2 from the germline V gene are MDHEN and SYDVKM. CDR3 residues: CASSTPQDYRSYNEQFF. CDR3 bases: TGTGCCAGCAGTACCCCCCAGGACTATCGCTCCTACAATGAGCAGTTCTTC. The entire variable domain, with the rest obtained from reference TRBV28 and TRBJ2-1, is as follows: DVKVTQSSRYLVKRTGEKVFLECVQDMDHENMFWYRQDPGLGLRLIYFSYDVKMKEKGDIPEGYSVSREKKERFSLILESASTNQTSMYLCASSTPQDYRSYNEQFFGPGTRLTVL.

This chain joins TRBV24-1 and TRBJ2-7; 10 bases fit TRBD1. This CDR3 has 16 amino acids. In germline, CDR1 is KGHDR, CDR2 SFDVKD. V lost 4 bases and J lost 2; bases outside the gene matches: 7. The CDR3 protein is CATSDGTGTGAYEQYF. CDR3 DNA sequence: TGTGCCACCAGTGACGGGACCGGGACAGGGGCCTACGAGCAGTACTTC.

V usage is TRBV4-3 and J usage is TRBJ1-4; D perhaps matches TRBD1 (6 bases). This CDR3 is built from 15 residues. Trimming shortened V by 2 bases and J by 6 bases, and 13 bases separated the two germline ends. Germline CDR1 and CDR2: LGHNA and YSLEER. In nucleotides, the CDR3 is TGCGCCAGCAGCCAAAGACAGGTGGGGGATGAAAAACTGTTTTTT. This codes for CASSQRQVGDEKLFF.

V gene TRBV24-1 combines with J gene TRBJ2-3; 10 bases match TRBD1. The CDR3 runs 16 residues. The germline CDR1 and CDR2 sequences are KGHDR and SFDVKD. V shed 1 base, J shed 6 bases, and the junction held 6 bases outside the gene matches. CDR3: CATSDLRDRGPDTQYF. CDR3 nucleotides: TGTGCCACCAGTGATTTAAGGGACAGGGGCCCCGATACGCAGTATTTT.

J is TRBJ2-1 and V is TRBV13, with unresolved D. CDR3 size: 15 residues. Trimming took 5 bases from V and 0 from J, leaving 11 bases between them. Germline V gives CDR1 PRHDT, CDR2 FYEKMQ (reference sequence). The CDR3 DNA reads TGTGCCAGCAGCCCCAGGCCTGACTCCTACAATGAGCAGTTCTTC. Translating gives CASSPRPDSYNEQFF.

The chain recombines TRBV7-2 with TRBJ2-7; D remains ambiguous. This CDR3 has 13 amino acids. CDR1 is SGHTA and CDR2 is FQGNSA in the germline V gene. Trimming shortened V by 5 bases and J by 4 bases, and 12 bases separated the two germline ends. CDR3 coding DNA: TGTGCCAGCAGCCCTGCGGCCCGGTACGAGCAGTACTTC. Its protein product is CASSPAARYEQYF.

This clone was seen once. The rearrangement uses TRBV21-1 and TRBJ1-4; TRBD1 is the table's D call, not checked against the DNA. TRBV21-1 constitutes a pseudogene. This CDR3 spans 14 amino acids. CDR3 bases: TGTGCCAGCAGCAAAGGGTACATGCATGAAAAACTGTTTTTT. Translation: CASSKGYMHEKLFF.

This rearrangement joins TRBV7-3 to TRBJ2-1, with TRBD1 matching 10 bases. V lost 2 bases to trimming and J lost 7 bases; unmatched junction nucleotides: 5. Germline V gene data show CDR1 as SGHTA and CDR2 as FQGTGA. This CDR3 has 15 residues. CDR3 DNA sequence: TGTGCCAGCAGCTTAGGACAGGGGGTTATTAATGAGCAGTTCTTC. This codes for CASSLGQGVINEQFF.

The chain joins TRBV10-3 to TRBJ1-1, with 7 bases that match TRBD1. The CDR3 spans 15 residues. The J segment lost 4 bases and the V segment lost 0 bases, leaving 5 bases of the junction unmatched. Per germline, CDR1 ENHRY and CDR2 SYGVKD. The CDR3 bases are TGTGCCATCAGTGAGTCAGGGGGCGCGGGCACTGAAGCTTTCTTT. This translates into CAISESGGAGTEAFF.